This T cell receptor (beta chain) comes out of a study of a mutant IDH1 vaccine in newly diagnosed glioma. Background on the study: Patients in the study were vaccinated eight times, receiving shots in weeks 1, 3, 5, 7, 11, 15, 19 and 23. Most patients had radiochemotherapy with temozolomide before enrollment; others had one alone.

General study findings and limits: Researchers report vaccine-induced immune responses in approximately 93% of patients.

Of note for this clone: No antigen is known for it.

Time point described: week 5, during vaccination. Topical imiquimod was applied with each vaccine dose, which held 300 ug of mutant IDH1 20-mer peptide. Sequenced by immunoSEQ multiplex PCR; TCRdb stores in-frame clones only, minus some. The table includes around 78,000 clones, roughly nine tenths detected once. Germline CDR1 and CDR2: SEHNR and FQNEAQ (reference sequence). V shed 7 bases and J shed 3 bases, with 10 bases lying between them. The CDR3 covers 12 residues. The rearrangement uses TRBV7-9 and TRBJ2-7; possible D gene TRBD1, 5 bases. Sequencing was performed on PBMCs, taken from a glioma patient whose treatment included an IDH1 peptide vaccine. The receptor comes from a woman aged 45-60 years with glioma. CDR3 nucleotides: TGTGCCAGCACGCCACAGGTCTACGAGCAGTACTTC. Encoded protein: CASTPQVYEQYF.